Sequencing of this TCR beta chain was carried out in a study of T-cell reconstitution after alpha-beta-depleted transplantation in children. The V gene lost 0 bases and the J gene lost 0 bases, with 6 bases spanning the gap. There are 15 residues in the CDR3. Looked up from germline, CDR1 is SGHRS and CDR2 is YFSETQ. The authors prepared the TCRbeta library with unique molecular identifiers. MiXCR, run by TCRdb on the PCR reads, gives a single entry per CDR3 protein. The sample gives a few hundred thousand distinct CDR3 sequences, around 8.9% of which show up once; approximately 5.4% is in the top ten. There are many counts of this clonotype.

The sequencing here drew on PBMCs from the stem cell graft donor, taken from the stem cell graft. This receptor was obtained from a human donor who donated a stem cell graft to a child with SCID. V gene TRBV5-1 combines with J gene TRBJ1-4; no clear D gene. CDR3 sequence (DNA): TGCGCCAGCAGCTTGGAGGACGCAACTAATGAAAAACTGTTTTTT. Encoded protein: CASSLEDATNEKLFF.